This T cell receptor (beta chain) was sequenced in a study of blood T cell repertoires in COVID-19. The wider study: T cells, B-cell-depleted T cells, or PBMCs provided the cDNA or gDNA that served as material.

Original processing notes: Reference gene primer amplification gave estimated nucleated cell counts. The data were produced by immunoSEQ multiplex PCR, yet TCRdb's version contains in-frame clones alone and is incomplete. The V and J calls and clone size were taken over from that table, and D and trimming were inferred from the DNA. This table has fewer than 250,000 clones, 85% to 90% appearing once. Residents of around 24 US areas, aged about 18 to 89 years, made up the participants. Cohorts were determined from participant-reported clinical history. The V end was cut by 0 bases, the J end by 5 bases, with 14 bases between. The germline V gene has CDR1 SGHRS and CDR2 YFSETQ. The CDR3 length is 15 residues.

Sequencing input: PBMCs or T cells enriched from blood (not recorded which). The clonotype comes from a man aged 25-40 years who had been exposed to COVID-19. The chain links TRBV5-1 to TRBJ1-1; possibly TRBD1 for D (5 bases). CDR3 sequence (DNA): TGCGCCAGCAGCTTGGCCTCAGGGAGGAAGACTGAAGCTTTCTTT. It is translated as CASSLASGRKTEAFF.